This T cell receptor (beta chain) was recovered during a study of blood T cells in healthy people across ages. A second roughly 6 to 11 cycle PCR used barcoded and J-beta primers. TCRdb re-called the 5' RACE reads through MiXCR, storing one row per CDR3 protein. Among 850,000 to 950,000 distinct CDR3 sequences, around 30% were seen once, and the ten largest hold around 16%. On this clonotype itself: Its cognate antigen is unknown.

Germline loops: CDR1 SGHTA, CDR2 FQGNSA. The CDR3 runs to 15 residues. V lost 1 base to trimming and J lost 3 bases, with 13 bases between them. Study conclusions and caveats: Long-lived donors exceeded aged donors in naive CD4+ cells and diversity. It was not known whether donors were CMV positive (a possible confounder of expanded clonotype changes).

In each sample, at least 7 million PBMCs were isolated. Sequenced sample: blood. The J gene is TRBJ2-7, the V gene TRBV7-2, with D uncertain. The source is a woman of 80 years or more in good health. CDR3 nucleotides: TGTGCCAGCAGCTTAGAGGTTCCATGGGGCTACGAGCAGTACTTC. The encoded protein is CASSLEVPWGYEQYF.